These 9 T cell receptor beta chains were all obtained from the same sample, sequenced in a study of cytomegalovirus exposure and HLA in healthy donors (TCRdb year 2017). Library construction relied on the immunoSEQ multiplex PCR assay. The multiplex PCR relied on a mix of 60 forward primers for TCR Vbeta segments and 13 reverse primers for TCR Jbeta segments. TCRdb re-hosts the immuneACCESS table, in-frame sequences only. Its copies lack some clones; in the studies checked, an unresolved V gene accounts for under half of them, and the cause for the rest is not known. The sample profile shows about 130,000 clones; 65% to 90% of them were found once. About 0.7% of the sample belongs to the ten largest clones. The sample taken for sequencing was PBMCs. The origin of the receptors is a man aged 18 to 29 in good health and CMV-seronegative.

Here the CDR3 reads CASRPPDIYSPLHF. The CDR3 nucleotides read TGTGCCAGCAGACCGCCCGACATTTATTCACCCCTCCACTTT. V gene TRBV2 combines with J gene TRBJ1-6, with D hard to call. CDR1 SNHLY and CDR2 FYNNEI come from the germline V gene. The V end lost 6 bases, the J end lost 8 bases, and 14 bases lay between the germline ends. CDR3 size: 14 residues. Supplemented by reference TRBV2 and TRBJ1-6, the full variable domain reads EPEVTQTPSHQVTQMGQEVILRCVPISNHLYFYWYRQILGQKVEFLVSFYNNEISEKSEIFDDQFSVERPDGSNFTLKIRSTKLEDSAMYFCASRPPDIYSPLHFGNGTRLTVT.

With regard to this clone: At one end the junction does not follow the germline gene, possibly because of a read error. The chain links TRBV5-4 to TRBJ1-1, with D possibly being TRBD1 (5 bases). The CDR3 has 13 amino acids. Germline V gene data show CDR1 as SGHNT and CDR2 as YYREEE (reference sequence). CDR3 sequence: CASSLLGGAAAFF. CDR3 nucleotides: TGCGCCAGCAGCTTGTTAGGAGGGGCCGCAGCTTTCTTT.

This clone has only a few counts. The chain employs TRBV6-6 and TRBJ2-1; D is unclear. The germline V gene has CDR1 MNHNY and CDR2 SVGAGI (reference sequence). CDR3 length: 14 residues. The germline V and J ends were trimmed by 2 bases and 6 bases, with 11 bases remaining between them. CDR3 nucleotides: TGTGCCAGCAGTTACCCAACACCAGGCAATGAGCAGTTCTTC. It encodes CASSYPTPGNEQFF.

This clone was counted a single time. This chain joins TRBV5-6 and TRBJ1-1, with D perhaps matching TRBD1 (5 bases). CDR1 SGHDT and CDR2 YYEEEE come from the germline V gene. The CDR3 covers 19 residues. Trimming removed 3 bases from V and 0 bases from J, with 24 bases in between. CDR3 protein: CASSSTAKEGYYMNTEAFF. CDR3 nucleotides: TGTGCCAGCAGCTCGACTGCTAAGGAGGGGTACTACATGAACACTGAAGCTTTCTTT.

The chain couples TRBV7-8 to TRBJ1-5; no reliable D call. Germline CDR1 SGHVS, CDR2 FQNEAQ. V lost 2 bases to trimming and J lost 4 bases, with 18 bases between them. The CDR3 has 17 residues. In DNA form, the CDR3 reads TGTGCCAGCAGCTTATACTTTTCTACAGCTCTTAATCAGCCCCAGCATTTT. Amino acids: CASSLYFSTALNQPQHF.

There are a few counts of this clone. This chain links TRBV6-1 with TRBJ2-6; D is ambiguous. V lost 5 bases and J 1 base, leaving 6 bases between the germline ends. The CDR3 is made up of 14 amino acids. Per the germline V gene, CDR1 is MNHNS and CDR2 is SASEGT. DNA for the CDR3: TGTGCCAGCAGTTCGGTGTCTGGGGCCAACGTCCTGACTTTC. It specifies CASSSVSGANVLTF.

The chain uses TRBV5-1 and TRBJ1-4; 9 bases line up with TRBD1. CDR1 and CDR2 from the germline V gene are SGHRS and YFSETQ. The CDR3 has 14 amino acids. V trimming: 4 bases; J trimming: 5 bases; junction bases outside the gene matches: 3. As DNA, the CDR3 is TGCGCCAGCAGCCATGGGACAGGGAATGAAAAACTGTTTTTT. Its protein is CASSHGTGNEKLFF.

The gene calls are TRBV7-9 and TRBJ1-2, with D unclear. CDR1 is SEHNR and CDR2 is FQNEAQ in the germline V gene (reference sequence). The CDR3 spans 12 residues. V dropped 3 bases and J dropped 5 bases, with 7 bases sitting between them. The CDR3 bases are TGTGCCAGCAGCTTGAGGTTTTATGGCTACACCTTC. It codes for CASSLRFYGYTF.

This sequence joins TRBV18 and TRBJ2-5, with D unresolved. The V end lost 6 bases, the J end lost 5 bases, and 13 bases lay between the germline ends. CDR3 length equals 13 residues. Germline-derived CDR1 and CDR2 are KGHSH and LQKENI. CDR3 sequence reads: CASSATSTETQYF. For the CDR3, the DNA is TGTGCCAGCTCCGCGACTTCTACTGAGACCCAGTACTTC.